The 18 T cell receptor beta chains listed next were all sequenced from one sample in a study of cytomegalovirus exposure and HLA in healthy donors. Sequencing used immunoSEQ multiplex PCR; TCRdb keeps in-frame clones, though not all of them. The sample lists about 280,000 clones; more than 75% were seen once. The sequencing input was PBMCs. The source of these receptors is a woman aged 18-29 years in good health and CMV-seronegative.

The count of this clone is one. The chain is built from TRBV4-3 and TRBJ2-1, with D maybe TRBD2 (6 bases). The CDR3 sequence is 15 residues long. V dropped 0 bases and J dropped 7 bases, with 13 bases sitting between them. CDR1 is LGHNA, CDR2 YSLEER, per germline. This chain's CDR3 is CASSQESGGVNEQFF. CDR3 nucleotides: TGCGCCAGCAGCCAAGAATCGGGCGGGGTTAATGAGCAGTTCTTC.

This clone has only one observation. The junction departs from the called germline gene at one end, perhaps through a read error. CDR3 in DNA: TGTGCCAGCAGTCGGTCGGAGTCTAACGAAAAACTGTTTTTT. It specifies CASSRSESNEKLFF. V usage is TRBV2 and J usage is TRBJ1-4; D not resolved. Looked up from germline, CDR1 is SNHLY and CDR2 is FYNNEI. CDR3 length: 14 residues.

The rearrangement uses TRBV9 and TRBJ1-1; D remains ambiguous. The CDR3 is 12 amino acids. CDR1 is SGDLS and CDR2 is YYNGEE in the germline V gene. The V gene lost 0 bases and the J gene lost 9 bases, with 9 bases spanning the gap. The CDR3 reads CASSVATGKAFF. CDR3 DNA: TGTGCCAGCAGCGTAGCGACGGGGAAAGCTTTCTTT.

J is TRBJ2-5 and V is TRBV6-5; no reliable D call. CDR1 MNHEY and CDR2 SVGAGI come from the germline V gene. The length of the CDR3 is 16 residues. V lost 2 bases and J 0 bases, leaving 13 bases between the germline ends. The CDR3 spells CASSYGWRRNQETQYF. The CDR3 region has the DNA TGTGCCAGCAGTTACGGGTGGCGGCGCAACCAAGAGACCCAGTACTTC.

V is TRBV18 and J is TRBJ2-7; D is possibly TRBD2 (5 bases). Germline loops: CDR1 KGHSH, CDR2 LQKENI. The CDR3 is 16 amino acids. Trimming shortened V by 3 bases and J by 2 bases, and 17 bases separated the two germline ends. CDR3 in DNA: TGTGCCAGCTCACCCCAAGGGAGAACCACTACCTACGAGCAGTACTTC. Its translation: CASSPQGRTTTYEQYF.

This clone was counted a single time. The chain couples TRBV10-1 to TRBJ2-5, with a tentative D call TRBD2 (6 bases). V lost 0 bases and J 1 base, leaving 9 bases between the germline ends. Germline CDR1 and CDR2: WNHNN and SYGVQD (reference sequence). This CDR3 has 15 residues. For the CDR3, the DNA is TGCGCCAGCAGTGAGTCTGGGGGACTCCAAGAGACCCAGTACTTC. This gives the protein CASSESGGLQETQYF.

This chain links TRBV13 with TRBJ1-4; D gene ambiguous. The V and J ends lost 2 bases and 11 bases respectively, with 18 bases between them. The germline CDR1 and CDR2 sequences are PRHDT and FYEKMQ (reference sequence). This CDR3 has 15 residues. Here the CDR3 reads CASSLKHGGGKKLFF. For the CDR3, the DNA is TGTGCCAGCAGCTTAAAACACGGAGGAGGAAAGAAACTGTTTTTT. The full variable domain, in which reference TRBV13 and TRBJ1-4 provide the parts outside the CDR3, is AAGVIQSPRHLIKEKRETATLKCYPIPRHDTVYWYQQGPGQDPQFLISFYEKMQSDKGSIPDRFSAQQFSDYHSELNMSSLELGDSALYFCASSLKHGGGKKLFFGSGTQLSVL.

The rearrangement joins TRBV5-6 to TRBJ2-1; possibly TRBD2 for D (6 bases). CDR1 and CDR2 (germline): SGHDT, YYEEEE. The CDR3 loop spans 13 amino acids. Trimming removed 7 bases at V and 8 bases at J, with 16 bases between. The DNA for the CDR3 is TGTGCCAGCGGTGGGAGACTAGAGGATGAGCAGTTCTTC. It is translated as CASGGRLEDEQFF.

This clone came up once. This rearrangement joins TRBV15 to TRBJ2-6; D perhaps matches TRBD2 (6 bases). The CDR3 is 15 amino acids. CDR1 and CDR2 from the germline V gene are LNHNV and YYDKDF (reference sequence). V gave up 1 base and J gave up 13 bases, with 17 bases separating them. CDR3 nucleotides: TGTGCCACCAGCAGAGGCGGGGACGGCGTGCGTGTCCTGACTTTC. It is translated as CATSRGGDGVRVLTF.

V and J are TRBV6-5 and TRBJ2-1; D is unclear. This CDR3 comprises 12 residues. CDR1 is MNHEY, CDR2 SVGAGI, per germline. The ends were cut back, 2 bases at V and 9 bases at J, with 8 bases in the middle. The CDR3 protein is CASSYPAGEQFF. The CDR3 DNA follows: TGTGCCAGCAGTTACCCCGCCGGTGAGCAGTTCTTC.

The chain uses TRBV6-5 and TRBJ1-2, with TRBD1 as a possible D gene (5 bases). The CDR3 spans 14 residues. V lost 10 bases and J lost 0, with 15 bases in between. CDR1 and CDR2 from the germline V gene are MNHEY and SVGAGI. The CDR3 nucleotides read TGTGCCACCCGGGCGGGGGGTGCTAACTATGGCTACACCTTC. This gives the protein CATRAGGANYGYTF.

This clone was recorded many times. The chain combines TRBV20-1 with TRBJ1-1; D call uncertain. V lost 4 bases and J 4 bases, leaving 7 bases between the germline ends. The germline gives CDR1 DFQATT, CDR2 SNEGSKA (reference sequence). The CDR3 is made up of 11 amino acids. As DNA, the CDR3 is TGCAGTGCTACTGAGTTCACTGAAGCTTTCTTT. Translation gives CSATEFTEAFF.

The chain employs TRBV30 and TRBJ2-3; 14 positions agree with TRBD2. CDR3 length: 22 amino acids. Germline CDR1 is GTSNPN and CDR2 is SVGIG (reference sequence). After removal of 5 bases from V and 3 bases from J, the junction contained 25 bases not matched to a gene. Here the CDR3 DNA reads TGTGCCTGGGGCACGAAAAGATCCGGGACTAGCGGGAGTTATCGTGGTACAGATACGCAGTATTTT. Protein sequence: CAWGTKRSGTSGSYRGTDTQYF.

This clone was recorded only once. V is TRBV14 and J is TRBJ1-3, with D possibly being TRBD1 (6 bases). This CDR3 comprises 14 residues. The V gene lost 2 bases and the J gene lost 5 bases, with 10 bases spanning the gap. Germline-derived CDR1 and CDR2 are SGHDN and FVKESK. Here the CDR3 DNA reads TGTGCCAGCAGCCAATATACAGGGAGAAACACCATATATTTT. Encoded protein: CASSQYTGRNTIYF.

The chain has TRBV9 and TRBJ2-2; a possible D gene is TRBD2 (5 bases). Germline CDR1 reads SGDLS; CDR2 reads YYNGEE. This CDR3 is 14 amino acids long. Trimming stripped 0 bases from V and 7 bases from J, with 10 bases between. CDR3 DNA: TGTGCCAGCAGCGTAGGGACTCCCCGCGGGGAGCTGTTTTTT. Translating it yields CASSVGTPRGELFF.

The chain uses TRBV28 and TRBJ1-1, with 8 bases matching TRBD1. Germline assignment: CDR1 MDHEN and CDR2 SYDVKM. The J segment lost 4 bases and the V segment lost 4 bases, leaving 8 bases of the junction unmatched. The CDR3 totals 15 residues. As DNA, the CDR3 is TGTGCCAGCAGTTCCATCGGACAGGGAGGCACTGAAGCTTTCTTT. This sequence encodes CASSSIGQGGTEAFF.

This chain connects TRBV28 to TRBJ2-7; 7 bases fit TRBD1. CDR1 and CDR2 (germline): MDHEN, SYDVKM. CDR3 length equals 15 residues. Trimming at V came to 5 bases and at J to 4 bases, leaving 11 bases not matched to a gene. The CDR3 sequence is CASSVTGVYQYEQYF. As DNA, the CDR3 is TGTGCCAGCAGTGTAACAGGGGTGTATCAATACGAGCAGTACTTC.

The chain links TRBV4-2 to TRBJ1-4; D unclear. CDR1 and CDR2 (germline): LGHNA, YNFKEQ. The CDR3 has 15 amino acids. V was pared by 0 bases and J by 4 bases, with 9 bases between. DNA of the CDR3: TGTGCCAGCAGCCAAGAGGCGGAAGGTAATGAAAAACTGTTTTTT. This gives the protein CASSQEAEGNEKLFF.